These 9 T cell receptor beta chains share one sample of origin, sequenced in a study of cytomegalovirus exposure and HLA in healthy donors. PCR amplification relied on 60 Vbeta primers (plus 13 Jbeta primers). TCRdb keeps only in-frame clones here, not all; method: immunoSEQ multiplex PCR. The sample shows around 150,000 clones, roughly 62% of them seen only once. The sequenced material came from PBMCs. These receptors were obtained from a male donor in good health and CMV-seronegative.

The chain carries TRBV5-1 and TRBJ1-2, with D tentatively TRBD1 (5 bases). Germline V gives CDR1 SGHRS, CDR2 YFSETQ. This CDR3 is 12 amino acids long. V gave up 3 bases and J gave up 5 bases, with 8 bases separating them. The CDR3, as DNA: TGCGCCAGCAGCTGGGGCCCGTATGGCTACACCTTC. Its translation is CASSWGPYGYTF.

V is TRBV7-3 and J is TRBJ2-3, with 10 bases that match TRBD2. The CDR3 is 18 amino acids. Germline trimming cut 1 base from V and 1 base from J; bases unmatched to any gene: 8. The germline gives CDR1 SGHTA, CDR2 FQGTGA. The CDR3 spells CASSLNPSGGAGTDTQYF. Here the CDR3 DNA reads TGTGCCAGCAGCTTAAACCCCAGCGGGGGGGCGGGCACAGATACGCAGTATTTT.

This clone was detected a few times. The chain couples TRBV19 to TRBJ1-5, with unresolved D. Deletions cut 8 bases from V and 3 bases from J, with 14 bases between. Per germline, CDR1 LNHDA and CDR2 SQIVND (reference sequence). This CDR3 is built from 14 residues. CDR3 sequence: CASQTQDYNQPQHF. CDR3 coding DNA: TGTGCCAGTCAAACCCAGGATTACAATCAGCCCCAGCATTTT.

The gene calls are TRBV28 and TRBJ1-1, with 10 bases fitting TRBD1. V shed 5 bases, J shed 11 bases, and the junction held 11 bases outside the gene matches. There are 14 residues in the CDR3. CDR1 is MDHEN, CDR2 SYDVKM, per germline. In DNA form, the CDR3 reads TGTGCCAGCAGTACGACAGGGGGCCCTTCTTGGGCTTTCTTT. This encodes CASSTTGGPSWAFF.

This chain connects TRBV10-1 to TRBJ2-2, with 12 bases fitting TRBD1. V was pared by 5 bases and J by 4 bases, with 5 bases of the junction left unmatched. Germline CDR1 is WNHNN and CDR2 is SYGVQD (reference sequence). CDR3 length: 16 residues. In nucleotides, the CDR3 is TGCGCCAGCAGTCCCGGGACAGGGGGCCTCACCGGGGAGCTGTTTTTT. Its protein is CASSPGTGGLTGELFF.

This clone was counted a few times. As DNA, the CDR3 is TGTGCCAGCAGCGCGGGACTAGCGGGGGGACTCGAGCAGTTCTTC. Translation: CASSAGLAGGLEQFF. The V call is TRBV9, the J call TRBJ2-1; 15 bases line up with TRBD2. V was clipped by 3 bases and J by 10 bases; unmatched bases: 5. Germline CDR1 is SGDLS and CDR2 is YYNGEE. The CDR3 extends over 15 amino acids.

A note on this clone: The same CDR3 can be traced to other DNA sequences in this sample. V is TRBV28 and J is TRBJ2-6; no firm D call. This CDR3 is 14 amino acids long. Germline V gene sequence: CDR1 MDHEN, CDR2 SYDVKM. Trimming removed 3 bases at V and 0 bases at J, with 3 bases between. CDR3 amino acids: CASSLSSGANVLTF. For the CDR3, the DNA is TGTGCCAGCAGTTTGAGCTCTGGGGCCAACGTCCTGACTTTC.

The gene calls are TRBV9 and TRBJ2-7; TRBD2 aligns across 7 bases. V gave up 3 bases and J gave up 7 bases; unmatched junction bases: 16. Germline CDR1 reads SGDLS; CDR2 reads YYNGEE. The CDR3 is 16 amino acids. The CDR3 spells CASSGQRGAGLMEQYF. DNA for the CDR3: TGTGCCAGCAGCGGGCAGAGGGGAGCGGGGCTAATGGAGCAGTACTTC.

This clone showed up just once. This chain uses TRBV19 with TRBJ1-1, with D possibly being TRBD1 (5 bases). Germline V gene lookup returns CDR1 LNHDA and CDR2 SQIVND (reference sequence). This CDR3 is 12 amino acids long. V lost 5 bases and J lost 5, with 9 bases in between. The DNA for the CDR3 is TGTGCCAGTAGTGCCCAGGGAACTGAAGCTTTCTTT. The encoded protein is CASSAQGTEAFF.